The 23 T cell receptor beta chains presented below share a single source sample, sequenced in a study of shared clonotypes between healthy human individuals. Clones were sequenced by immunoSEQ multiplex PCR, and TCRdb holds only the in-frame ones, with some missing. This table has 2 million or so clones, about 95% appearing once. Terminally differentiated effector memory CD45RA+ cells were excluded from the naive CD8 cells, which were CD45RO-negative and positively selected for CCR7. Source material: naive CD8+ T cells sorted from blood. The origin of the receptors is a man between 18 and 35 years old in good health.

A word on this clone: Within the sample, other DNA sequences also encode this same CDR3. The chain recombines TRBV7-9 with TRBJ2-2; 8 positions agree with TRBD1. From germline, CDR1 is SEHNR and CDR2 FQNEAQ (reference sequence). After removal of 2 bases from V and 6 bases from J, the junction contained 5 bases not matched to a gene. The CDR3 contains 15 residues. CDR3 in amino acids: CASSLTGGMAGELFF. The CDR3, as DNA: TGTGCCAGCAGCTTAACAGGGGGTATGGCCGGGGAGCTGTTTTTT.

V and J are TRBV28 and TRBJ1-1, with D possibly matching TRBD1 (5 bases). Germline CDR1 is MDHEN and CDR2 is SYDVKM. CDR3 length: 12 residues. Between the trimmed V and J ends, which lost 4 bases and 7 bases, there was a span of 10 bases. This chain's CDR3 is CASSWMQGEAFF. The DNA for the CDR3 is TGTGCCAGCAGTTGGATGCAGGGTGAAGCTTTCTTT.

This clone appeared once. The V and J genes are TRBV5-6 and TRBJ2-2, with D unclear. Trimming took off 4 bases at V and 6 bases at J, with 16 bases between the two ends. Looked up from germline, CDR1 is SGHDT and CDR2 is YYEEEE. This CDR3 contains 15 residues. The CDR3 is CASSTPLGSSGELFF. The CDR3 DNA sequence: TGTGCCAGCAGCACGCCTCTGGGGTCCTCCGGGGAGCTGTTTTTT.

CDR3 residues: CASSPGGRGYTF. The DNA for the CDR3 is TGTGCCAGCAGCCCAGGGGGTCGTGGCTACACCTTC. This chain joins TRBV7-6 and TRBJ1-2; 7 bases fit TRBD1. The CDR3 length is 12 residues. Germline lookup yields CDR1 SGHVS and CDR2 FNYEAQ. V gave up 5 bases and J gave up 7 bases; unmatched junction bases: 4.

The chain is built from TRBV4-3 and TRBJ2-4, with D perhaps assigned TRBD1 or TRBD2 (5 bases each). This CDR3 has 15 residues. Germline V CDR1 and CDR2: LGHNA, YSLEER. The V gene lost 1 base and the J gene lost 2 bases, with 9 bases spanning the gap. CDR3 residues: CASSQVWGPKNIQYF. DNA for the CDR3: TGCGCCAGCAGCCAAGTATGGGGACCCAAAAACATTCAGTACTTC.

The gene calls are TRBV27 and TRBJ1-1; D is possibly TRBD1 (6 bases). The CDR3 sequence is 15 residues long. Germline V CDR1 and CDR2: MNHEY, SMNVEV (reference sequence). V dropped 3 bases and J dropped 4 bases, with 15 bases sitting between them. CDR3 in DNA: TGTGCCAGCAGTTTCGGCGGGGGCGCCGGCACTGAAGCTTTCTTT. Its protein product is CASSFGGGAGTEAFF.

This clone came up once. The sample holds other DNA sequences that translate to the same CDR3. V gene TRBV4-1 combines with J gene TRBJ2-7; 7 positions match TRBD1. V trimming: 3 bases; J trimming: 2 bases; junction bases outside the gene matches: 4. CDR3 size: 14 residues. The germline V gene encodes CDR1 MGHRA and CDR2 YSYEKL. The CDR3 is CASSHRTGAYEQYF. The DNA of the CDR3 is TGCGCCAGCAGCCATCGGACAGGTGCCTACGAGCAGTACTTC.

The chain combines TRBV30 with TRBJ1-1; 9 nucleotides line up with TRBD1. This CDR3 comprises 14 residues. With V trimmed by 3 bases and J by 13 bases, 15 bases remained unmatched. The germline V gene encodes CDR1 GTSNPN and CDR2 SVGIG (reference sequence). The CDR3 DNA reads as TGTGCCTGGAGCACGGGACAGGGTATGGGAGGGGGTTTCTTT. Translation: CAWSTGQGMGGGFF.

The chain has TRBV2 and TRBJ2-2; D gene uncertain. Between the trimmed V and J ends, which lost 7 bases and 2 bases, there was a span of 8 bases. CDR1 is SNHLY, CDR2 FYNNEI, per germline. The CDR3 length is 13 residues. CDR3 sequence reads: CASTDTNTGELFF. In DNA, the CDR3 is TGTGCCAGCACTGACACAAACACCGGGGAGCTGTTTTTT.

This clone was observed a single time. In DNA form, the CDR3 reads TGTGCCAGCAGTTCCCTGGACATATTAAATTCGGAGGTGCTATATGGCTACACCTTC. This sequence encodes CASSSLDILNSEVLYGYTF. The J gene is TRBJ1-2, the V gene TRBV28; tentatively, D is TRBD1 (5 bases). Germline loops: CDR1 MDHEN, CDR2 SYDVKM. This CDR3 comprises 19 residues. Trimming cost V 4 bases and J 5 bases, with 29 bases left between them.

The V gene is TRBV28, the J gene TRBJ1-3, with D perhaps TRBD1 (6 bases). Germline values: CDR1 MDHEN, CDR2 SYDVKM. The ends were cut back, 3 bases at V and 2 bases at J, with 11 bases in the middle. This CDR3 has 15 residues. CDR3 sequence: CASSFRGAAGNTIYF. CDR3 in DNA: TGTGCCAGCAGTTTTCGGGGGGCTGCTGGAAACACCATATATTTT.

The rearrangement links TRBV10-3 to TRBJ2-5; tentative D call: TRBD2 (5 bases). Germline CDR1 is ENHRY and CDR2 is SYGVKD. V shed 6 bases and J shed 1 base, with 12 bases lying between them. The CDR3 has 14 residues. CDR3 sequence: CAIRGEGPQETQYF. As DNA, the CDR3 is TGTGCCATCAGAGGAGAGGGCCCCCAAGAGACCCAGTACTTC.

The CDR3 DNA reads TGCGCCAGCAGCGCCGGGACCCGAAGCTCCTACGAGCAGTACTTC. It codes for CASSAGTRSSYEQYF. J is TRBJ2-7 and V is TRBV4-1, with D perhaps assigned TRBD1 or TRBD2 (5 bases each). The CDR3 spans 15 residues. Deletions cut 5 bases from V and 0 bases from J, with 14 bases between. CDR1 is MGHRA, CDR2 YSYEKL, per germline.

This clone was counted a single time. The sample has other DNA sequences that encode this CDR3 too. The CDR3 reads CASSPAGSYEQYF. The CDR3 DNA reads as TGTGCCAGCAGCCCCGCAGGCTCCTACGAGCAGTACTTC. The rearrangement uses TRBV6-6 and TRBJ2-7; D unclear. The CDR3 is 13 amino acids. The V and J ends lost 6 bases and 0 bases respectively, with 9 bases between them. Germline V gene lookup returns CDR1 MNHNY and CDR2 SVGAGI (reference sequence).

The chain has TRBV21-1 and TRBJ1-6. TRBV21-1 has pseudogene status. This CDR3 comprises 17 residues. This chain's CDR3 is CASSKGPGRFDNSPLHF. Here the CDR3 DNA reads TGTGCCAGCAGCAAAGGGCCGGGTAGGTTCGATAATTCACCCCTCCACTTT.

The CDR3 loop reads CASSSGTLHYEQYF. The CDR3 DNA reads as TGTGCCAGCAGTTCCGGGACTTTACACTACGAGCAGTACTTC. The rearrangement joins TRBV6-6 to TRBJ2-7; TRBD2 might be the D (6 bases). CDR1 and CDR2 from the germline V gene are MNHNY and SVGAGI (reference sequence). CDR3 length: 14 amino acids. Deletions cut 4 bases from V and 3 bases from J, with 13 bases between.

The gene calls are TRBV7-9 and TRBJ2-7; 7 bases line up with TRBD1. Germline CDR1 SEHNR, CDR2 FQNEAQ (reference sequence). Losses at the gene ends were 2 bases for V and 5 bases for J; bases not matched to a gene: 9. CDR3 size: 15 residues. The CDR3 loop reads CASSLIDRELHEQYF. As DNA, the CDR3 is TGTGCCAGCAGCTTAATAGACAGGGAGCTTCACGAGCAGTACTTC.

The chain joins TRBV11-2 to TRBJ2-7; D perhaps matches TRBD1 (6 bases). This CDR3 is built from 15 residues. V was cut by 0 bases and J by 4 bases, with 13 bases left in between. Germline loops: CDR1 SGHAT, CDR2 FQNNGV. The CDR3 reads CASSLDPGAFYEQYF. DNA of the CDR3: TGTGCCAGCAGCTTAGATCCAGGGGCCTTTTACGAGCAGTACTTC.

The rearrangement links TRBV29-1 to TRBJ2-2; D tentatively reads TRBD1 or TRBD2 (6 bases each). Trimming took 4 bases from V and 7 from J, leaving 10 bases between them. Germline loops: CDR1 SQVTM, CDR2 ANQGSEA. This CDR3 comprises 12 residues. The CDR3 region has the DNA TGCAGCGTTGTACAGGGACTCGGGGAGCTGTTTTTT. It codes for CSVVQGLGELFF.

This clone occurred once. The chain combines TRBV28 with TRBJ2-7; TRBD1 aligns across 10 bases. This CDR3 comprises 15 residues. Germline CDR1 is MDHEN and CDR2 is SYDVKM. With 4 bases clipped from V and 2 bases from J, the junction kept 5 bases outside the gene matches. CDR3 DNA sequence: TGTGCCAGCAGTTCCACCGGGACAGGGGCCTACGAGCAGTACTTC. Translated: CASSSTGTGAYEQYF.

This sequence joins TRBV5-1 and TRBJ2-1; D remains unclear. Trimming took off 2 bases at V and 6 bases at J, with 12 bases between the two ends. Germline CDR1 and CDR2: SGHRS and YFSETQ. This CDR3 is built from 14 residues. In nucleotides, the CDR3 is TGCGCCAGCAGCTTTTCGCAACAGCTCAATGAGCAGTTCTTC. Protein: CASSFSQQLNEQFF. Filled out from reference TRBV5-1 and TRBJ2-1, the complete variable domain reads KAGVTQTPRYLIKTRGQQVTLSCSPISGHRSVSWYQQTPGQGLQFLFEYFSETQRNKGNFPGRFSGRQFSNSRSEMNVSTLELGDSALYLCASSFSQQLNEQFFGPGTRLTVL.

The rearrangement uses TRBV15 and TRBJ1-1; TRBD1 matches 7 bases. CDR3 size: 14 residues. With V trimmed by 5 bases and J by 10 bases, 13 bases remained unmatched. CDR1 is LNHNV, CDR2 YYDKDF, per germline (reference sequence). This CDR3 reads CATSGLTGADRAFF. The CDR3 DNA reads TGTGCCACCAGCGGACTCACAGGGGCCGATAGAGCTTTCTTT.

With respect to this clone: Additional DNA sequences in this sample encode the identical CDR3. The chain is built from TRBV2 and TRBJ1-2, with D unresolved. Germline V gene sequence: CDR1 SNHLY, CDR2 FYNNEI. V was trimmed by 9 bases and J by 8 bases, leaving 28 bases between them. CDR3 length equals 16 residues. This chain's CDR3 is CARLEDGEIGRGGYTF. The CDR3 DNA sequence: TGTGCCAGGCTGGAGGATGGCGAGATCGGTCGTGGAGGCTACACCTTC. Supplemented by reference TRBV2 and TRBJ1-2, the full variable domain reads EPEVTQTPSHQVTQMGQEVILRCVPISNHLYFYWYRQILGQKVEFLVSFYNNEISEKSEIFDDQFSVERPDGSNFTLKIRSTKLEDSAMYFCARLEDGEIGRGGYTFGSGTRLTVV.